The rows below give T cell receptor beta chains drawn from one sample of a study of blood T cell repertoires in COVID-19. Profiling relied on immunoSEQ multiplex PCR, and the TCRdb table lists in-frame clones only, not all of them. This table holds about 170,000 clones, approximately 86% found once. Sequencing was performed on peripheral blood. Receptors originate from a man aged 60 to 75 who had recovered from COVID-19. Both conserved end residues are part of each CDR3. The D gene is left open where the match is weak. Clone sizes are given selectively: once, few, many, or a class where the clone is expanded.

TRBV7-8,TRBJ1-4,-,TRBD1,TGTGCCAGCACCACCGAGGGGGCAGTACGGGGTGAAAAACTGTTTTTT,CASTTEGAVRGEKLFF
TRBV7-9,TRBJ1-4,-,TRBD1,TGTGCCAGCAGCTTAGAGGGGACAGGGAGTCTCTCTGGCGAAAAACTGTTTTTT,CASSLEGTGSLSGEKLFF
TRBV3-1/TRBV3-2,TRBJ1-2,-,-,TGTGCCAGCAGCCAAGATCCGGGCGCTAAAGGAGGGGGCTACACCTTC,CASSQDPGAKGGGYTF
TRBV5-1,TRBJ2-1,few,-,TGCGCCACCTCAGGGGCCTACAATGAGCAGTTCTTC,CATSGAYNEQFF
TRBV18,TRBJ2-3,-,-,TGTGCCAGCTCACCCGGGGCTAGGCTGACAGGAGATACGCAGTATTTT,CASSPGARLTGDTQYF
TRBV7-2,TRBJ2-3,-,TRBD1,TGTGCCAGCAGCCCGGACAGGGGCACAGATACGCAGTATTTT,CASSPDRGTDTQYF
TRBV7-2,TRBJ1-5,few,TRBD1,TGTGCCAGCAGCTCGACAGGGGGCAATCAGCCCCAGCATTTT,CASSSTGGNQPQHF
TRBV24-1,TRBJ1-2,-,-,TGTGCCACCAGTGATAGGACAGATGGCTACACCTTC,CATSDRTDGYTF
TRBV30,TRBJ2-2,few,-,TGTGCCTGCCCCATGTGGACAACGAACACCGGGGAGCTGTTTTTT,CACPMWTTNTGELFF
TRBV10-3,TRBJ2-7,-,TRBD2,TGTGCCATCAGTGAGTCGGTGGGCGGGGGAGTCGAGCAGTACTTC,CAISESVGGGVEQYF
TRBV19,TRBJ2-3,-,TRBD1,TGTGCCAGTAGTACCAGGGGGAAAGGCACAGATACGCAGTATTTT,CASSTRGKGTDTQYF
TRBV7-9,TRBJ2-3,-,-,TGTGCCAGCAGCTCCCCGGACTTAAATACGCAGTATTTT,CASSSPDLNTQYF
TRBV4-2,TRBJ1-1,-,TRBD1,TGTGCCAGCAGCCCGGACAGGGTGGGTGTGGGTGACGACACTGAAGCTTTCTTT,CASSPDRVGVGDDTEAFF
TRBV9,TRBJ2-7,-,TRBD2,TGTGCCAGCAGCGTAGTTGCGGGGGGCCTTTACGAGCAGTACTTC,CASSVVAGGLYEQYF
TRBV7-3,TRBJ2-7,once,-,TGTGCCAGCAGCCGTATCTATGCTGCCGAGCAGTACTTC,CASSRIYAAEQYF
TRBV6-5,TRBJ2-1,-,-,TGTGCCAGCAGTTACTCGCTAGCGCAATACAATGAGCAGTTCTTC,CASSYSLAQYNEQFF
TRBV11-2,TRBJ1-1,-,-,TGTGCCAGCAGCGCAGCGGAAGGCACTGAAGCTTTCTTT,CASSAAEGTEAFF
TRBV19,TRBJ2-7,once,-,TGTGCCAGTAGCCGGACAGCCTCCTACGAGCAGTACTTC,CASSRTASYEQYF
TRBV13,TRBJ1-2,-,-,TGTGCCAGCAGCTTTGGGAAGACAGCTGCCGTCTATGGCTACACCTTC,CASSFGKTAAVYGYTF
TRBV6-6,TRBJ1-1,-,TRBD1,TGTGCCAGCAGCCAGGGGGGCACTGAAGCTTTCTTT,CASSQGGTEAFF
TRBV5-4,TRBJ2-2,-,-,TGTGCCAGCACCCGACGGCAGGGGGGAACCGGGGAGCTGTTTTTT,CASTRRQGGTGELFF
TRBV18,TRBJ2-1,-,TRBD1,TGTGCCAGCTCACCCCACGGGACAGGACCCAATGAGCAGTTCTTC,CASSPHGTGPNEQFF
TRBV6-5,TRBJ1-5,-,TRBD1,TGTGCCAGCAGTTACTCCGGGACAGGGGGCAATCAGCCCCAGCATTTT,CASSYSGTGGNQPQHF
TRBV5-1,TRBJ2-5,-,TRBD2,TGCGCCAGCAGCTTGGCGCTAGCGGGGGAAGAGACCCAGTACTTC,CASSLALAGEETQYF
TRBV6-5,TRBJ1-1,-,-,TGTGCCAGCAGATCACAAATTCACACTGAAGCTTTCTTT,CASRSQIHTEAFF
TRBV29-1,TRBJ2-1,-,TRBD2,TGCAGCGTTGAAGACCCTGCGCCCACTAGCGACAATGAGCAGTTCTTC,CSVEDPAPTSDNEQFF
TRBV2,TRBJ1-1,-,-,TGTGCCAGCAGTGAAGCGCTTTTGGTCGGGGGGAACACTGAAGCTTTCTTT,CASSEALLVGGNTEAFF
TRBV4-1,TRBJ1-2,-,TRBD1,TGCGCCAGCAGTCGGTCCGGGCAGGGGGCAGGGTATGGCTACACCTTC,CASSRSGQGAGYGYTF
TRBV29-1,TRBJ2-7,-,-,TGCAGCGTTGATCTCACTTGGGCCGGCGAGCAGTACTTC,CSVDLTWAGEQYF
TRBV10-3,TRBJ2-2,-,TRBD1,TGTGCCATCAGTGAGCCAAGGACAGGGGGCGGTAAGGCCGGGGAGCTGTTTTTT,CAISEPRTGGGKAGELFF
TRBV5-1,TRBJ2-3,-,-,TGCGCCAGCAGCTTGTACCTTGGCCCAGATACGCAGTATTTT,CASSLYLGPDTQYF
TRBV5-1,TRBJ2-2,-,TRBD2,TGCGCCAGCAGAGCGACTAGCGGGGGGACCGGGGAGCTGTTTTTT,CASRATSGGTGELFF
TRBV6-5,TRBJ2-7,-,-,TGTGCCAGCAGTTCCGAGACAGGGAGGCCCTACGAGCAGTACTTC,CASSSETGRPYEQYF
TRBV7-8,TRBJ1-5,-,-,TGTGCCAGCTCGCCGGTAAGGGGGGGGAAGCCCCAGCATTTT,CASSPVRGGKPQHF
TRBV13,TRBJ1-1,few,-,TGTGCCAGCAGCTTAGCCTTGGGAGGAACTGAAGCTTTCTTT,CASSLALGGTEAFF
TRBV24-1,TRBJ2-3,once,-,TGTGCCACCAATCCCGGAGATTCGAGCACAGATACGCAGTATTTT,CATNPGDSSTDTQYF
TRBV14,TRBJ1-5,few,TRBD1,TGTGCCAGCAGCCAAGGACAGGGGCAGAATCAGCCCCAGCATTTT,CASSQGQGQNQPQHF
TRBV7-2,TRBJ1-2,-,-,TGTGCCAGCAGCTTGTCGTTTTATGGCTACACCTTC,CASSLSFYGYTF
TRBV5-1,TRBJ2-7,-,TRBD1,TGCGCCAGCAGCTCGGGACAGAACTACGAGCAGTACTTC,CASSSGQNYEQYF
TRBV18,TRBJ1-3,-,-,TGTGCCAGTGGAGGCTCTGGAAACACCATATATTTT,CASGGSGNTIYF
TRBV9,TRBJ1-3,-,-,TGTGCCAGCAGCGTAGGCAACAGCCCAGGGAACACCATATATTTT,CASSVGNSPGNTIYF
TRBV6-1,TRBJ1-4,-,-,TGTGCCAGCAGTGAAGCGTGGACAGCAGAAAAACTGTTTTTT,CASSEAWTAEKLFF
TRBV4-3,TRBJ1-5,few,TRBD1,TGCGCCAGCAGCCAGGCATACAGGGGGAATAGCAATCAGCCCCAGCATTTT,CASSQAYRGNSNQPQHF
TRBV6-6,TRBJ1-1,-,-,TGTGCCAGCAGTTACTCAGTAGGACACACGGGAGCTTTCTTT,CASSYSVGHTGAFF
TRBV5-1,TRBJ1-2,-,-,TGCGCCAGCAGCTTGGGGGACACTGGCTACACCTTC,CASSLGDTGYTF
TRBV6-2/TRBV6-3,TRBJ1-2,-,-,TGTGCCAGCAGTACAGGAATCGGTGGCTACACCTTC,CASSTGIGGYTF
TRBV9,TRBJ2-3,few,-,TGTGCCAGCACCCAAATTAGCACAGATACGCAGTATTTT,CASTQISTDTQYF
TRBV6-5,TRBJ2-7,few,-,TGTGCCAGCAGAGCAATGGAGAGCTCCTACGAGCAGTACTTC,CASRAMESSYEQYF
TRBV6-5,TRBJ1-1,-,-,TGTGCCAGCAGACGGACTCTGCTCCATGAAGCTTTCTTT,CASRRTLLHEAFF
TRBV27,TRBJ1-2,-,-,TGTGCCAGCACTACCCACCGGAGCTATGGCTACACCTTC,CASTTHRSYGYTF
TRBV27,TRBJ2-7,-,TRBD2,TGTGCCAGCAGTTCCTACAGCGGGGAGTCCTACGAGCAGTACTTC,CASSSYSGESYEQYF
TRBV5-6,TRBJ1-1,-,TRBD1,TGTGTCAGCAGCCCCGTATTCAACAGGGGCCGTTTGAACACTGAAGCTTTCTTT,CVSSPVFNRGRLNTEAFF
TRBV7-3,TRBJ1-1,-,-,TGTGCCAGCAGCTTAGACAGGAGGACTGAAGCTTTCTTT,CASSLDRRTEAFF